These T cell receptor beta chains were read from a single sample in a study of cytomegalovirus exposure and HLA in healthy donors. Only in-frame clones appear in the TCRdb table, and some are missing; sequencing was by immunoSEQ multiplex PCR. The table records 150,000 to 200,000 clones, roughly four fifths of them present only once. Material: PBMCs. The origin of the receptors is a woman aged 18-29 years in good health and CMV-seropositive. Each CDR3 is given with its conserved first and last residue. D genes are given only for firm matches.

d_call v_call cdr3_aa
. TRBV4-1 CASSQESTPPGPQHF
. TRBV4-3 CASSQVVFGGSDTQYF
. TRBV6-4 CASSGASGVQYF
. TRBV19 CASSIDQDSEAQYF
. TRBV28 CASSAFGQFSGANVLTF
TRBD2 TRBV30 CAWGLGAGGLSEQFF
TRBD1 TRBV7-2 CASSPFYDRGNTEAFF
TRBD2 TRBV6-5 CASSYGSAGGVDTQYF
TRBD2 TRBV6-1 CASSTTGLGPHEQYF
TRBD1 TRBV5-6 CASSFGQGAIYGYTF
TRBD1 TRBV18 CASSPDNRGPGNTIYF
. TRBV5-1 CASSLAVRTGEQYF
TRBD1 TRBV5-4 CASSFDRDTGELFF
. TRBV11-1 CASSGVGGVRQETQYF
. TRBV5-6 CASSLGALGGGYEQYF
. TRBV4-1 CASSQVGASGEQYF
TRBD2 TRBV6-5 CASRDSGGTDTQYF
. TRBV21-1 CASSKGSSTGTSGGALTRTDTQYF
TRBD2 TRBV5-4 CASSGIAGGNNEQFF
TRBD2 TRBV6-4 CASSGLAGGFDTQYF
TRBD1 TRBV6-4 CASSDSTGGYNEQFF
TRBD1 TRBV27 CASGTNRGQVYYTF
TRBD2 TRBV4-3 CASSQTSGAYQETQYF
TRBD1 TRBV7-9 CASSPPGQNTDTQYF
. TRBV5-1 CASSLGPGGSAGNTIYF
. TRBV19 CASSIFLPGTPYEQYF
. TRBV6-4 CASSGPTPSYEQYF
. TRBV27 CASSLRGDTQYF
TRBD2 TRBV4-3 CASSQYTSGGESGYEQYF
. TRBV4-2 CASSQDWGQTVQPQHF
TRBD1 TRBV5-4 CASSLSTGGLSRYTF
TRBD1 TRBV5-6 CASSPTGVQETQYF
TRBD1 TRBV7-2 CASSSTGGPSYEQYF
. TRBV28 CATRAGVRPQHF
. TRBV5-8 CASSLMGREAFF
TRBD2 TRBV28 CASSPLAGEFSYEQYF
. TRBV19 CASSITTSFGPLHF
. TRBV5-1 CASSPLPGESNTGELFF
TRBD1 TRBV5-5 CASRRGQGTDTQYF
TRBD1 TRBV6-5 CASRSTGTGETQYF
TRBD2 TRBV9 CASSGGERGASEQYF
. TRBV5-8 CASSLAAGGAYGYTF
. TRBV6-1 CATRQDKEKLFF
TRBD1 TRBV19 CASLGGQGNVAGSYNEQFF
. TRBV6-1 CASSARHLLHMNTEAFF
. TRBV5-5 CASSRFGGLNSPLHF
. TRBV7-2 CASSLDSGPNYGYTF
TRBD1 TRBV30 CAWRRYTGGNEQFF
. TRBV4-1 CASSPGGLQTNSPLHF
TRBD1 TRBV15 CATSRDRAGTGVGYTF
. TRBV27 CASSRDRANSNQPQHF
. TRBV5-6 CASSSGLVNYGYTF
TRBD1 TRBV28 CASSGTGYGELFF
TRBD1 TRBV6-6 CASRDGQGFGNQPQHF
. TRBV5-8 CASSWEAGNNEKLFF
TRBD2 TRBV6-5 CASSHSGEYEQYF